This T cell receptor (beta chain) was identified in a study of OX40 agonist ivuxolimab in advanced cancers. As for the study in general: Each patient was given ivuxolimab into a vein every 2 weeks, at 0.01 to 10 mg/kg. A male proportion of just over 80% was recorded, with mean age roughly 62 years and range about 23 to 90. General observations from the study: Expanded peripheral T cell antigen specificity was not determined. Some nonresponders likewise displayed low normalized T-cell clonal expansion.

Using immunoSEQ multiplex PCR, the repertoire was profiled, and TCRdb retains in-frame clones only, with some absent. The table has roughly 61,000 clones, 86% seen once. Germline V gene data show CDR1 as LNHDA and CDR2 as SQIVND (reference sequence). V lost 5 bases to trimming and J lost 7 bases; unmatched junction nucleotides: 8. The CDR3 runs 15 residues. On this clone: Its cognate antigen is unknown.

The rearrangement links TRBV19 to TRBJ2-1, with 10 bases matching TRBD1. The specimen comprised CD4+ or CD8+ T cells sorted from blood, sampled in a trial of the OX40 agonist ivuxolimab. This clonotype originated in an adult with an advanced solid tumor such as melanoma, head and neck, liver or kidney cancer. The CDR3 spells CASSPRQGAHNEQFF. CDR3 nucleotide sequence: TGTGCCAGTAGTCCGCGACAGGGGGCGCATAATGAGCAGTTCTTC.